This T cell receptor beta chain came from a study of CXCR3-negative and CXCR3-positive naive CD8 T cells (dated 2019 in TCRdb). In terms of the full investigation: In total, 130 million to 150 million TRB reads were obtained, which works out to roughly 1.5 +/- 0.3 million reads per library. Data from ten or so donors, pooled across two independent experiments, went into the diversity and physicochemical repertoire analyses. The TRBV-TRBJ cluster analysis covered naive subsets from 5 or 6 donors and memory cells from 3 donors.

As to this clonotype: There is no known antigen for this receptor.

Findings and caveats that apply to the study as a whole: Because surface CD5, which has been linked to self-reactivity in mice, was comparable between naive subsets, TCR interaction strength was also inferred from TRB CDR3 physicochemical properties. Both naive subsets had comparably high repertoire diversity, while memory CD8+ T cells had much lower repertoire diversity. TRB CDR3s from CXCR3-positive naive cells showed higher hydrophobicity (lower Kidera factor 4), lower energy, and higher strength and volume indices than CXCR3-negative naive cells. Naive CXCR3-negative and CXCR3-positive cells from the same donor showed similar TRBV-TRBJ usage, whereas memory cells showed distinct patterns. Freshly isolated PBMCs were used for most assays because CXCR3 expression partially decreased after cryopreservation.

For each CD8+ T cell subset, flow sorting was done in triplicate, and about 300,000 cells per subset went directly into RLT lysis buffer. To exclude memory contaminants, naive CD8+ T cells were stringently defined as CD45RO-CCR7+CD27+CD95-. Standard density gradient centrifugation was used to isolate peripheral blood mononuclear cells from buffy coats. A FACSAria III was used to flow-sort naive CD8+ T cells into CXCR3-negative and CXCR3-positive populations. Total RNA was extracted from sorted cells using an RNeasy Mini Kit. CDR1 and CDR2 are read off the germline V gene as LGHNA and YNFKEQ. Spanning cysteine to phenylalanine, the CDR3 consists of 16 amino acids. No DNA sequence was recorded. These reads were obtained on a NextSeq 550. The Human TCR Profiling Kit (MiLaboratory) was used to make UMI-labeled 5' RACE TRB cDNA libraries. cDNA synthesis used the entire amount of extracted RNA, and PCR amplification then used the entire amount of cDNA produced. The libraries were made side by side, with each library going through the same number of PCR cycles. Per the source publication's procedure: About 50,000 +/- 10,000 unique UMI-labeled TRB cDNA molecules per library were extracted with MIGEC and MiXCR, with at least two reads per UMI required. On average, about 40,000 +/- 10,000 functional in-frame TRB CDR3 nucleotide clonotypes lacking stop codons were found per library. Diversity metrics, including normalized Shannon-Wiener and Chao1, were computed in VDJtools after downsampling to 5000 UMI-labeled TRB molecules per sample. VDJtools computed clonotype-size-weighted physicochemical properties of the central five CDR3 residues: interaction energy, strength, volume and Kidera factor 4. Each CDR3 protein sequence appears as one entry after TCRdb reprocessed the reads, and no DNA is included. The V and J calls, along with clone size, are taken from TCRdb and not from the paper's own processing. The table for this sample lists about 130,000 distinct CDR3 sequences. The ten most abundant clones make up approximately 0.29% of the sample.

The sequence is built from TRBV4-2 and TRBJ2-7; there is no DNA to check the TCRdb D call of TRBD1. The receptor was isolated from a human donor in good health. Some clones in this sample may be carry-over from other donors' samples. What was sequenced was naive CXCR3- CD8+ T cells from blood. The sample's cell subset or site, from its label and the paper: CD45RO-CCR7+CD27+CD95- naive CD8+ T cells lacking CXCR3 (TNR3-). The CDR3: CASSPLALAGSYEQYF.